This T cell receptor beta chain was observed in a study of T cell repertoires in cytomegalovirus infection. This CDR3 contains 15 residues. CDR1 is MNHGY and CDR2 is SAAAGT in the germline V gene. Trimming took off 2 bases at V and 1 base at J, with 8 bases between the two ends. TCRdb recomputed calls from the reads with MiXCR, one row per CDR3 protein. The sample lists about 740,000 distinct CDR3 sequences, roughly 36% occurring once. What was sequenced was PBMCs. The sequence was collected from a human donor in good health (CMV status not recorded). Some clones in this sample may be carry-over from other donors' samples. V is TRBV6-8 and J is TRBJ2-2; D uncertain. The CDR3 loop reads CASSYPDGNTGELFF. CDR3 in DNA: TGTGCCAGCAGTTACCCGGACGGGAACACCGGGGAGCTGTTTTTT.